The entry below describes one T cell receptor beta chain. Its antigen is as yet unknown. Repertoires were generated with immunoSEQ multiplex PCR, while TCRdb's copy carries only in-frame clones and drops some. The top ten clones hold 4.1% of a sample with some 57,000 clones, around 80% of them seen once. Time point reported: week 35, safety follow-up. Vaccination used 300 ug of mutant IDH1 20-mer peptide per dose, with topical imiquimod. The data are from a study of a mutant IDH1 vaccine in newly diagnosed glioma. In the study overall: Onset of vaccination occurred 4-6 weeks following radiotherapy alone, or with temozolomide cycles. Previous treatment comprised radiotherapy, temozolomide, or both, mostly both. V12 took place at week 35, and V13 at week 47. General observations from the study: Of the patients, approximately 93% had vaccine-induced immune responses.

The CDR3 is 14 amino acids. CDR1 SGHRS and CDR2 YFSETQ come from the germline V gene. Deletions cut 3 bases from V and 0 bases from J, with 9 bases between. The sequence came from a woman aged 18-29 years with glioma. The sequences come from PBMCs, collected from a glioma patient whose treatment included an IDH1 peptide vaccine. The chain has TRBV5-1 and TRBJ1-1, with D possibly TRBD1 on 5 matching bases. CDR3 in DNA: TGCGCCAGCAGCTACAAGGGGATGAACACTGAAGCTTTCTTT. This codes for CASSYKGMNTEAFF.